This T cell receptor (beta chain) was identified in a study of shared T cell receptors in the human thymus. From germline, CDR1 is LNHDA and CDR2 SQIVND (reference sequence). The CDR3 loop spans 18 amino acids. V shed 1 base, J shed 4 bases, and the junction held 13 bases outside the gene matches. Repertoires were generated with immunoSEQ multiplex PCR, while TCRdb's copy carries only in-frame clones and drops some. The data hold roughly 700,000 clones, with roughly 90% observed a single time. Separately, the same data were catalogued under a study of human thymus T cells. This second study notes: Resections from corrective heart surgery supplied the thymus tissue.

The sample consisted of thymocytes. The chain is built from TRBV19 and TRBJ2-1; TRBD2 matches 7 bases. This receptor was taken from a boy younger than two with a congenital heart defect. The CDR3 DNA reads TGTGCCAGTAGTATAGGTAGCGGGTGGGTTCAGGATTACAATGAGCAGTTCTTC. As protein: CASSIGSGWVQDYNEQFF. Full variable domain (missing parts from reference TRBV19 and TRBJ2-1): DGGITQSPKYLFRKEGQNVTLSCEQNLNHDAMYWYRQDPGQGLRLIYYSQIVNDFQKGDIAEGYSVSREKKESFPLTVTSAQKNPTAFYLCASSIGSGWVQDYNEQFFGPGTRLTVL.